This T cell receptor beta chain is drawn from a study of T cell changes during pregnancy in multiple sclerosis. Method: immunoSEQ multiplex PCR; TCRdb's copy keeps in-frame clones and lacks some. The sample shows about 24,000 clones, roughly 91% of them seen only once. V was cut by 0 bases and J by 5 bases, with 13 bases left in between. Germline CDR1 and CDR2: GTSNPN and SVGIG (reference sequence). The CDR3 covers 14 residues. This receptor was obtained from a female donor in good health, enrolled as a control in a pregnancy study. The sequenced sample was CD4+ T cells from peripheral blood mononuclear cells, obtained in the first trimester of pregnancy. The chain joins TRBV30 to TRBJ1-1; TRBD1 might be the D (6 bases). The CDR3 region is CAWSVGGRGTEAFF. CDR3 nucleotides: TGTGCCTGGAGTGTGGGGGGGCGGGGGACTGAAGCTTTCTTT.